The 8 T cell receptor beta chains in this list originate from one sample, sequenced in a study of cytomegalovirus exposure and HLA in healthy donors. Primers included in the PCR were 60 Vbeta and 13 Jbeta primers. Data came from immunoSEQ multiplex PCR; TCRdb stores just in-frame clones and leaves some out. The listing records 150,000 or so clones. Sample: PBMCs. These receptor sequences come from a young man in good health and CMV-seronegative.

J is TRBJ1-2 and V is TRBV9; perhaps TRBD1 as D (6 bases). The CDR3 sequence is 16 residues long. Deletions cut 0 bases from V and 0 bases from J, with 12 bases between. Germline loops: CDR1 SGDLS, CDR2 YYNGEE. The CDR3 DNA sequence: TGTGCCAGCAGCGTAGAGGGGGGGGTCCCTAACTATGGCTACACCTTC. This translates into CASSVEGGVPNYGYTF. Supplemented by reference TRBV9 and TRBJ1-2, the full variable domain reads DSGVTQTPKHLITATGQRVTLRCSPRSGDLSVYWYQQSLDQGLQFLIQYYNGEERAKGNILERFSAQQFPDLHSELNLSSLELGDSALYFCASSVEGGVPNYGYTFGSGTRLTVV.

The V call is TRBV5-1, the J call TRBJ2-2; 7 nucleotides agree with TRBD1. Germline CDR1 and CDR2: SGHRS and YFSETQ. The CDR3 consists of 16 residues. J gave up 0 bases and V 1 base, and 3 bases lay outside the gene matches. This CDR3 reads CASSLRDRANTGELFF. Here the CDR3 DNA reads TGCGCCAGCAGCTTGAGGGACAGAGCGAACACCGGGGAGCTGTTTTTT.

The J gene is TRBJ1-2, the V gene TRBV19; D gene uncertain. V gave up 7 bases and J gave up 4 bases, with 13 bases separating them. Per the germline V gene, CDR1 is LNHDA and CDR2 is SQIVND (reference sequence). The CDR3 extends over 13 amino acids. The CDR3 DNA follows: TGTGCCAGTAACCTAGATACGAGCTATGGCTACACCTTC. This encodes CASNLDTSYGYTF.

This rearrangement joins TRBV4-1 to TRBJ2-7, with 9 bases that match TRBD1. J lost 2 bases, V lost 1 base, and 6 bases had no gene match. Germline loops: CDR1 MGHRA, CDR2 YSYEKL. CDR3 size: 16 residues. CDR3 sequence reads: CASSQAPTGGTYEQYF. In DNA, the CDR3 is TGCGCCAGCAGCCAAGCCCCGACAGGGGGGACCTACGAGCAGTACTTC.

This chain uses TRBV7-9 with TRBJ2-1; TRBD1 aligns across 8 bases. This CDR3 contains 17 residues. V trimming: 5 bases; J trimming: 2 bases; junction bases outside the gene matches: 11. The germline V gene has CDR1 SEHNR and CDR2 FQNEAQ (reference sequence). CDR3 protein: CASSPDPGQVAYNEQFF. Here the CDR3 DNA reads TGTGCCAGCAGCCCCGACCCGGGACAGGTGGCCTACAATGAGCAGTTCTTC.

This chain connects TRBV9 to TRBJ2-1, with 9 bases matching TRBD2. The CDR3 spans 15 residues. The trim removed 4 bases at V and 2 bases at J, leaving 4 bases unmatched. Germline V gene sequence: CDR1 SGDLS, CDR2 YYNGEE. The CDR3 sequence: CASSQTSGTYNEQFF. The CDR3 DNA is TGTGCCAGCAGCCAGACTAGCGGCACCTACAATGAGCAGTTCTTC.

The V and J genes are TRBV6-1 and TRBJ2-3, with 8 bases aligning to TRBD2. This CDR3 spans 13 amino acids. Trimming at V came to 7 bases and at J to 5 bases, leaving 5 bases not matched to a gene. CDR1 MNHNS and CDR2 SASEGT come from the germline V gene. The CDR3 DNA sequence: TGTGCCAGCAAGACTAGCGTGATAGATACGCAGTATTTT. Its translation is CASKTSVIDTQYF.

The gene calls are TRBV13 and TRBJ2-4, with D possibly TRBD1 on 6 matching bases. With 5 bases removed from V and 1 base from J, the gap between germline ends came to 9 bases. The CDR3 has 14 amino acids. Germline V lookup: CDR1 PRHDT, CDR2 FYEKMQ (reference sequence). In DNA, the CDR3 is TGTGCCAGCAGCCTACAGGGTGCCAAAAACATTCAGTACTTC. Amino acids: CASSLQGAKNIQYF.